This TCR beta chain was captured in a study of T cell responses to AZD1222 COVID-19 vaccine. Across the study: Analyses pooled second doses at about 4 or about 12 weeks. General study points: Females outnumbered males among donors, who were mostly white British; clonal diversity was possibly underestimated. With two AZD1222 doses given, Spike-specific TCR breadth and depth both rose.

The V gene lost 6 bases and the J gene lost 8 bases, with 11 bases spanning the gap. The germline V gene has CDR1 DFQATT and CDR2 SNEGSKA (reference sequence). This CDR3 is 11 amino acids long. A word on this clone: Its antigen is unidentified.

The method was immunoSEQ multiplex PCR; TCRdb's version includes in-frame clones alone and lacks a portion of them. The sample holds about 130,000 clones, just over 85% seen once. The sequences come from peripheral blood, collected on day 0 of AZD1222 vaccination. This clonotype was sampled from an adult in good health. The chain employs TRBV20-1 and TRBJ2-1; a possible D gene is TRBD2 (6 bases). Written as DNA, the CDR3 is TGCAGTGCCCAACTAGCTGATGAGCAGTTCTTC. Its protein is CSAQLADEQFF.